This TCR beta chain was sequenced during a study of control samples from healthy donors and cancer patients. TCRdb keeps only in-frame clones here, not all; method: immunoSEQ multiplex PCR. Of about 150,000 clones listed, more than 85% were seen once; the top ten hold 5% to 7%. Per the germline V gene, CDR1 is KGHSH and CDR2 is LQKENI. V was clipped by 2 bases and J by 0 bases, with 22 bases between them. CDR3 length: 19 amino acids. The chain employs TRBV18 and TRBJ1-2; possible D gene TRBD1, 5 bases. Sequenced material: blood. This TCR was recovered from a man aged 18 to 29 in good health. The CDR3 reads CASSPMSIYGQSTNYGYTF. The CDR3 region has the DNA TGTGCCAGCTCACCAATGAGTATCTACGGACAATCTACTAACTATGGCTACACCTTC.